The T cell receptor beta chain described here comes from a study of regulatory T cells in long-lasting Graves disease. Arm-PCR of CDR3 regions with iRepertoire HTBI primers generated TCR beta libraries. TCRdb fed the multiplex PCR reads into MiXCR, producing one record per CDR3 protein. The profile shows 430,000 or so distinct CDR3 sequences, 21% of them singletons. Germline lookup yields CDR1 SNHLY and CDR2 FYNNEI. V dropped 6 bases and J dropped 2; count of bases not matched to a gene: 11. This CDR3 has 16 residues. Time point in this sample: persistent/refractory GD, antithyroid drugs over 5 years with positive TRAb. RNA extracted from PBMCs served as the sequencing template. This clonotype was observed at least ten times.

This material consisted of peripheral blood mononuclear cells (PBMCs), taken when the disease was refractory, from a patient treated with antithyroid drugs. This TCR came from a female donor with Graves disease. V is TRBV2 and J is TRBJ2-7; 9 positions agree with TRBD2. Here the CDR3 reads CASRETSGRTPYEQYF. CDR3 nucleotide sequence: TGTGCCAGCAGAGAGACTAGCGGCAGAACCCCCTACGAGCAGTACTTC.